This T cell receptor (beta chain) was recorded in a study of blood T cell repertoires in COVID-19. Study-level background: The analysed material was cDNA or gDNA that came from T cells, B-cell-depleted T cells, or PBMCs.

The CDR3 extends over 20 amino acids. Assay used: immunoSEQ multiplex PCR; TCRdb lists only in-frame clones, some missing. This table holds approximately 170,000 clones, about 86% found once. Specimen: peripheral blood. The chain is built from TRBV21-1 and TRBJ2-5; the table calls TRBD1, which could not be checked here. TRBV21-1 is tagged as a pseudogene. This TCR came from a woman older than 75 with acute or convalescent COVID-19. Written as DNA, the CDR3 is TGTGCCAGCAGCACCGTACGGTCGTTTTGTGGGACAGGCCGTGTGGAGACCCAGTACTTC. This translates into CASSTVRSFCGTGRVETQYF.